This TCR beta chain was observed in a study of T-cell reconstitution after alpha-beta-depleted transplantation in children. In this sample, this clonotype turned up many times. It was with unique molecular identifiers that the TCRbeta library was prepared. TCRdb re-called the PCR reads with MiXCR, one entry per CDR3 protein. The table shows 550,000 to 600,000 distinct CDR3 sequences, with under 25% occurring only once. This CDR3 has 18 residues. CDR1 and CDR2 (germline): DFQATT, SNEGSKA (reference sequence). J was trimmed by 4 bases and V by 6 bases; bases with no gene match: 14. The specimen was PBMCs, mostly from graft donor cells, collected 360 days after TCRalphabeta/CD19-depleted stem cell transplant. The chain is built from TRBV20-1 and TRBJ2-1; TRBD2 matches 14 bases. The clonotype comes from a boy younger than two who had a stem cell transplant for acute myeloid leukemia, so the T cells may come from the graft donor. The CDR3 DNA reads as TGCAGTGCAAAGACTAGCGGGGGGGCCCACACCTTATACAATGAGCAGTTCTTC. It is translated as CSAKTSGGAHTLYNEQFF.